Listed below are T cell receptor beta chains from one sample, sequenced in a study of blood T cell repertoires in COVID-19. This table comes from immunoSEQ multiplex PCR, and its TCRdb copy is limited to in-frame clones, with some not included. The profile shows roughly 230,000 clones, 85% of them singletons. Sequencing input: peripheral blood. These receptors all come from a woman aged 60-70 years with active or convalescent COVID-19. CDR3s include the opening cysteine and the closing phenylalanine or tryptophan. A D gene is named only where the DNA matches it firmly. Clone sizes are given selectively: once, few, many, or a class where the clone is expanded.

CDR3 DNA: TGTGCCAGCAGCTTGGGAGGGGAGGGTCAGCCCCAGCATTTT
CDR3 protein: CASSLGGEGQPQHF
clone size: .
J gene: TRBJ1-5
D gene: .
V gene: TRBV5-4

CDR3 DNA: TGTGCCAGCCAACGGGACTACGAGCAGTACTTC
CDR3 protein: CASQRDYEQYF
clone size: .
J gene: TRBJ2-7
D gene: .
V gene: TRBV2

CDR3 DNA: TGTGCCAGCAGTGAGGACAGGGCCTACAATGAGCAGTTCTTC
CDR3 protein: CASSEDRAYNEQFF
clone size: .
J gene: TRBJ2-1
D gene: TRBD1
V gene: TRBV25-1

CDR3 DNA: TGTGCCAGTAGCCTAGGGCCGCGGACAGGGCCTTTGAACACTGAAGCTTTCTTT
CDR3 protein: CASSLGPRTGPLNTEAFF
clone size: .
J gene: TRBJ1-1
D gene: TRBD1
V gene: TRBV19

CDR3 DNA: TGTGCCAGCAGCTCTCAGAGGCCCGGGGAGCTGTTTTTT
CDR3 protein: CASSSQRPGELFF
clone size: .
J gene: TRBJ2-2
D gene: .
V gene: TRBV11-2

CDR3 DNA: TGTGCCAGCAGCCAAGCCGGTCGGGACAGCCATGGCTACACCTTC
CDR3 protein: CASSQAGRDSHGYTF
clone size: .
J gene: TRBJ1-2
D gene: TRBD1
V gene: TRBV4-2

CDR3 DNA: TGCAGCGTTGTTCCCAGAGAAGCTTTCTTT
CDR3 protein: CSVVPREAFF
clone size: .
J gene: TRBJ1-1
D gene: .
V gene: TRBV29-1

CDR3 DNA: TGCAGCGTTGCGGACAGAACCAACTATGGCTACACCTTC
CDR3 protein: CSVADRTNYGYTF
clone size: .
J gene: TRBJ1-2
D gene: .
V gene: TRBV29-1

CDR3 DNA: TGTGCCAGAAAGGACAGTTTGAACACTGAAGCTTTCTTT
CDR3 protein: CARKDSLNTEAFF
clone size: few
J gene: TRBJ1-1
D gene: .
V gene: TRBV2

CDR3 DNA: TGTGCCACCAGCAGAGATGGATGGGGGGAGGGCCGCAATGAGCAGTTCTTC
CDR3 protein: CATSRDGWGEGRNEQFF
clone size: .
J gene: TRBJ2-1
D gene: TRBD2
V gene: TRBV15

CDR3 DNA: TGTGCCAGCTCACCGATACAGGGAGTTACAGATACGCAGTATTTT
CDR3 protein: CASSPIQGVTDTQYF
clone size: .
J gene: TRBJ2-3
D gene: .
V gene: TRBV18

CDR3 DNA: TGTGCCAGCAGCTTAGAAGCGGGAGAAAACCACGAGCAGTACTTC
CDR3 protein: CASSLEAGENHEQYF
clone size: .
J gene: TRBJ2-7
D gene: TRBD2
V gene: TRBV7-2

CDR3 DNA: TGTGCCAGCAGTTGGGAGAGGGAGACCCAGTACTTC
CDR3 protein: CASSWERETQYF
clone size: .
J gene: TRBJ2-5
D gene: .
V gene: TRBV6-5

CDR3 DNA: TGTGCCAGCAGCTTAGAGGGGTTTAACTATGGCTACACCTTC
CDR3 protein: CASSLEGFNYGYTF
clone size: few
J gene: TRBJ1-2
D gene: .
V gene: TRBV7-8

CDR3 DNA: TGTGCCAGCTCACCTGGGACAGGGGCCCCTCGGGAGCAGTACTTC
CDR3 protein: CASSPGTGAPREQYF
clone size: .
J gene: TRBJ2-7
D gene: TRBD1
V gene: TRBV18

CDR3 DNA: TGTGCCAGCGCTCGACAGGCTAGCTTTGGTCGTGAGCAGTACTTC
CDR3 protein: CASARQASFGREQYF
clone size: .
J gene: TRBJ2-7
D gene: .
V gene: TRBV6-5

CDR3 DNA: TGTGCCAGCAGCCAGGGCGTGACCCAGTACTTC
CDR3 protein: CASSQGVTQYF
clone size: .
J gene: TRBJ2-5
D gene: .
V gene: TRBV14

CDR3 DNA: TGTGCCAGCAGCCCGGGACTAGCGGGAGAAATCTACGAGCAGTACTTC
CDR3 protein: CASSPGLAGEIYEQYF
clone size: .
J gene: TRBJ2-7
D gene: TRBD2
V gene: TRBV7-6

CDR3 DNA: TGCGCCAGCAGCAAAGAAGCTTCCAGGACAGGTGGCTACACCTTC
CDR3 protein: CASSKEASRTGGYTF
clone size: .
J gene: TRBJ1-2
D gene: TRBD1
V gene: TRBV5-1

CDR3 DNA: TGTGCCAGCTCACCATGGGGGCCTGGGGCCAACGTCCTGACTTTC
CDR3 protein: CASSPWGPGANVLTF
clone size: .
J gene: TRBJ2-6
D gene: .
V gene: TRBV18

CDR3 DNA: TGTGCCAGCAGCACACATAATTCACCCCTCCACTTT
CDR3 protein: CASSTHNSPLHF
clone size: .
J gene: TRBJ1-6
D gene: .
V gene: TRBV28

CDR3 DNA: TGCGCCAGCAGCTTGCTCGGACTAGCATCGGAGACCCAGTACTTC
CDR3 protein: CASSLLGLASETQYF
clone size: .
J gene: TRBJ2-5
D gene: TRBD2
V gene: TRBV5-1

CDR3 DNA: TGCGCCAGCAGCCCAGAGGGGGCCCAGGACACTGAAGCTTTCTTT
CDR3 protein: CASSPEGAQDTEAFF
clone size: .
J gene: TRBJ1-1
D gene: TRBD1
V gene: TRBV5-1

CDR3 DNA: TGCGCCAGCAGCTCGACAGGCCCCGATACGCAGTATTTT
CDR3 protein: CASSSTGPDTQYF
clone size: .
J gene: TRBJ2-3
D gene: .
V gene: TRBV5-1

CDR3 DNA: TGTGCCAGCAGTTACTCGAAACTATTCGGCGAGCAGTACTTC
CDR3 protein: CASSYSKLFGEQYF
clone size: .
J gene: TRBJ2-7
D gene: .
V gene: TRBV6-5

CDR3 DNA: TGTGCCACCAGTGACGAGGACTTATCGCCCACTAGCACAGATACGCAGTATTTT
CDR3 protein: CATSDEDLSPTSTDTQYF
clone size: .
J gene: TRBJ2-3
D gene: .
V gene: TRBV24-1

CDR3 DNA: TGCAGTGCTAGTCCCCCAGGCTATGGCTACACCTTC
CDR3 protein: CSASPPGYGYTF
clone size: .
J gene: TRBJ1-2
D gene: .
V gene: TRBV20-1

CDR3 DNA: TGTGCCAGCAGTGAGCTACAGGGAACGGGTCAGCCCCAGCATTTT
CDR3 protein: CASSELQGTGQPQHF
clone size: .
J gene: TRBJ1-5
D gene: .
V gene: TRBV6-1

CDR3 DNA: TGTGCCAGTAGTATAGGGACCAGGGGCCCCAATCAGCCCCAGCATTTT
CDR3 protein: CASSIGTRGPNQPQHF
clone size: once
J gene: TRBJ1-5
D gene: .
V gene: TRBV19

CDR3 DNA: TGTGCCAGCAGCAAAGTCCAGGAGACCCAGTACTTC
CDR3 protein: CASSKVQETQYF
clone size: .
J gene: TRBJ2-5
D gene: .
V gene: TRBV21-1

CDR3 DNA: TGTGCCAGCAGCTTAGCCGAGTCAGATACGCAGTATTTT
CDR3 protein: CASSLAESDTQYF
clone size: once
J gene: TRBJ2-3
D gene: .
V gene: TRBV7-8

CDR3 DNA: TGTGCCACCCAGGGGGCGGTTAATTCACCCCTCCACTTT
CDR3 protein: CATQGAVNSPLHF
clone size: .
J gene: TRBJ1-6
D gene: TRBD1
V gene: TRBV12-3/TRBV12-4

CDR3 DNA: TGTGCCAGCATTACGGCAGGGGATCAGCCCCAGCATTTT
CDR3 protein: CASITAGDQPQHF
clone size: once
J gene: TRBJ1-5
D gene: .
V gene: TRBV28

CDR3 DNA: TGTGCCATCGGGGGGGCAGAAAAACTGTTTTTT
CDR3 protein: CAIGGAEKLFF
clone size: .
J gene: TRBJ1-4
D gene: .
V gene: TRBV10-3

CDR3 DNA: TGTGCCAGCAGTTACTCCGTTAGAGCCCAAGAGACCCAGTACTTC
CDR3 protein: CASSYSVRAQETQYF
clone size: .
J gene: TRBJ2-5
D gene: .
V gene: TRBV6-5

CDR3 DNA: TGTGCCAGCAGTGCATCCCAGGGATATTACAATGAGCAGTTCTTC
CDR3 protein: CASSASQGYYNEQFF
clone size: many
J gene: TRBJ2-1
D gene: .
V gene: TRBV2

CDR3 DNA: TGTGCCATCAGTGAGCGGGACTATGGCTACACCTTC
CDR3 protein: CAISERDYGYTF
clone size: once
J gene: TRBJ1-2
D gene: .
V gene: TRBV10-3

CDR3 DNA: TGCGCCAGCAGCCAAGGACAGGCAATGAACACTGAAGCTTTCTTT
CDR3 protein: CASSQGQAMNTEAFF
clone size: once
J gene: TRBJ1-1
D gene: .
V gene: TRBV4-1

CDR3 DNA: TGTGCCAGCACTGGGACCACCGGGGGGGAGACCCAGTACTTC
CDR3 protein: CASTGTTGGETQYF
clone size: .
J gene: TRBJ2-5
D gene: TRBD2
V gene: TRBV2

CDR3 DNA: TGTGCCAGCTCCTTCGGGGTTAAGCAGTTCTTC
CDR3 protein: CASSFGVKQFF
clone size: .
J gene: TRBJ2-1
D gene: .
V gene: TRBV2

CDR3 DNA: TGTGCCACCAGCAGTCCCGGGACACCTACCGGGGAGCAGTTCTTC
CDR3 protein: CATSSPGTPTGEQFF
clone size: .
J gene: TRBJ2-1
D gene: .
V gene: TRBV15

CDR3 DNA: TGCGCCAGCAGTTTTAGCGGAGAAGCTGGAAACACCATATATTTT
CDR3 protein: CASSFSGEAGNTIYF
clone size: once
J gene: TRBJ1-3
D gene: .
V gene: TRBV5-1

CDR3 DNA: TGTGCCAGCAGCCAAGGACTAGCCCGCTACAATGAGCAGTTCTTC
CDR3 protein: CASSQGLARYNEQFF
clone size: .
J gene: TRBJ2-1
D gene: TRBD2
V gene: TRBV14

CDR3 DNA: TGTGCCAGTATGGTCCAGGGACTTTCTGGAAACACCATATATTTT
CDR3 protein: CASMVQGLSGNTIYF
clone size: .
J gene: TRBJ1-3
D gene: .
V gene: TRBV19

CDR3 DNA: TGTGCCAGCTCACCCAACGCGAGGGAATCATACTATGGCTACACCTTC
CDR3 protein: CASSPNARESYYGYTF
clone size: .
J gene: TRBJ1-2
D gene: .
V gene: TRBV18

CDR3 DNA: TGTGCCATCAGTGAAAAACTCACTGAAGCTTTCTTT
CDR3 protein: CAISEKLTEAFF
clone size: .
J gene: TRBJ1-1
D gene: .
V gene: TRBV10-3

CDR3 DNA: TGTGCCAGCAGCTTAGTTGGCGGGGTAACAGATACGCAGTATTTT
CDR3 protein: CASSLVGGVTDTQYF
clone size: .
J gene: TRBJ2-3
D gene: .
V gene: TRBV7-8